The 6 T cell receptor beta chains reported below all come from one sample, sequenced in a study of lymphopenia after photon versus proton radiotherapy. Generated by immunoSEQ multiplex PCR, the TCRdb table keeps only in-frame clones and is missing some. In the table there are approximately 170,000 clones, approximately 86% of which are singletons. Here the sequenced sample was peripheral blood, taken from a patient treated with photon-based radiotherapy. The receptors originated from a man in his fifties with gastric cancer.

The chain couples TRBV19 to TRBJ1-5; D is unclear. CDR3 length equals 14 residues. Germline CDR1 is LNHDA and CDR2 is SQIVND (reference sequence). Deletions cut 5 bases from V and 7 bases from J, with 15 bases between. For the CDR3, the DNA is TGTGCCAGTAGTCAAGGGTGGTCAGGCCAGCCCCAGCATTTT. This codes for CASSQGWSGQPQHF. The whole variable domain, filled in from reference TRBV19 and TRBJ1-5, reads DGGITQSPKYLFRKEGQNVTLSCEQNLNHDAMYWYRQDPGQGLRLIYYSQIVNDFQKGDIAEGYSVSREKKESFPLTVTSAQKNPTAFYLCASSQGWSGQPQHFGDGTRLSIL.

V usage is TRBV7-2 and J usage is TRBJ2-1; no firm D call. The CDR3 totals 14 residues. In germline, CDR1 is SGHTA, CDR2 FQGNSA. Deletions cut 0 bases from V and 4 bases from J, with 7 bases between. The CDR3 reads CASSLAPVYNEQFF. DNA of the CDR3: TGTGCCAGCAGCTTAGCTCCAGTGTACAATGAGCAGTTCTTC.

The chain carries TRBV28 and TRBJ2-7; the match to TRBD1 covers 10 bases. V shed 6 bases and J 2 bases; nucleotides not matched to a gene: 4. The CDR3 runs to 14 residues. Germline CDR1 reads MDHEN; CDR2 reads SYDVKM. The CDR3 here is CASRGTGVTYEQYF. Here the CDR3 DNA reads TGTGCCAGCAGAGGGACAGGGGTTACCTACGAGCAGTACTTC.

The CDR3 sequence: CASSQDFRTAVYGYTF. In DNA, the CDR3 is TGCGCCAGCAGCCAAGATTTTAGGACAGCAGTCTATGGCTACACCTTC. The chain is built from TRBV4-1 and TRBJ1-2, with D perhaps TRBD1 (6 bases). CDR1 is MGHRA and CDR2 is YSYEKL in the germline V gene. Trimming removed 0 bases at V and 4 bases at J, with 15 bases between. This CDR3 has 16 amino acids.

Concerning this clone: This specimen includes other DNA sequences encoding the same CDR3. The V gene is TRBV7-6, the J gene TRBJ1-3; TRBD1 might be the D (5 bases). Trimming left V 1 base short and J 5 bases short, with 6 bases between. The CDR3 runs 13 residues. The germline V gene encodes CDR1 SGHVS and CDR2 FNYEAQ. This CDR3 reads CASSLEGRNTIYF. The CDR3 DNA reads TGTGCCAGCAGCTTAGAGGGGAGAAACACCATATATTTT.

The CDR3 sequence is CASSLGTGDFYEQYF. The CDR3 region has the DNA TGTGCCAGCAGTTTGGGAACAGGGGACTTCTACGAGCAGTACTTC. This rearrangement joins TRBV27 to TRBJ2-7; TRBD1 might be the D (7 bases). V lost 3 bases to trimming and J lost 3 bases, with 15 bases between them. The germline gives CDR1 MNHEY, CDR2 SMNVEV (reference sequence). CDR3 length: 15 amino acids.